Listed here is a single TCR beta chain. Its antigen is unknown. One entry per CDR3 protein, called by TCRdb with MiXCR from the 5' RACE reads. The table includes 550,000 to 700,000 distinct CDR3 sequences, 18% detected once. This record comes from a study of T-cell memory formation after mild COVID-19. Study-wide background: The TCR clusters were mostly specific to one donor.

Study outcomes and limitations: SARS-CoV-2 specificity was not confirmed for second-wave clones peaking on day 37. CD4+ bias marked clones expanding day 15 to 37, unlike balanced contracting clones. The finding that pre-infection memory included some responding clones suggested that cross-reactive memory joined.

The length of the CDR3 is 14 residues. Germline CDR1 and CDR2: MGHRA and YSYEKL. V shed 1 base and J shed 0 bases, with 4 bases lying between them. The gene calls are TRBV4-1 and TRBJ1-5; D is undetermined. Sequencing was done on a sample of PBMCs or a T cell subset sorted from them (not recorded which). This receptor was identified in an adult woman who had mild COVID-19 (a few samples of this study predate the infection). Cell type and time point are not known. CDR3 sequence: CASSQADSNQPQHF. The CDR3 DNA reads TGCGCCAGCAGCCAAGCGGATAGCAATCAGCCCCAGCATTTT.